The T cell receptor beta chain described here comes from a study of cytomegalovirus exposure and HLA in healthy donors. Study as a whole: The 120 validation repertoires matched the 500 to 750 first-cohort repertoires in platform, a later analysis reported. Broader study findings: The study flagged approximately 180 TCR beta chains as cytomegalovirus-associated. A classifier reportedly called cytomegalovirus status with high sensitivity and specificity.

As concerns this clone: Its specificity is not known.

The CDR3 consists of 15 residues. The germline CDR1 and CDR2 sequences are LGHNA and YSLEER. V dropped 0 bases and J dropped 3; count of bases not matched to a gene: 0. The donors were part of the validation cohort, which consisted of 120 subjects and was separate from the first cohort of several hundred subjects. Sequencing used immunoSEQ multiplex PCR; TCRdb keeps in-frame clones, though not all of them. The sample shows fewer than 400,000 clones, 70% to 90% of them seen only once. The chain links TRBV4-3 to TRBJ2-2, with TRBD1 matching over 8 bases. The clonotype comes from a young man in good health and CMV-seronegative. The sequenced sample was PBMCs. In DNA, the CDR3 is TGCGCCAGCAGCCAAGAGACAGGGGACACCGGGGAGCTGTTTTTT. Translating it yields CASSQETGDTGELFF.